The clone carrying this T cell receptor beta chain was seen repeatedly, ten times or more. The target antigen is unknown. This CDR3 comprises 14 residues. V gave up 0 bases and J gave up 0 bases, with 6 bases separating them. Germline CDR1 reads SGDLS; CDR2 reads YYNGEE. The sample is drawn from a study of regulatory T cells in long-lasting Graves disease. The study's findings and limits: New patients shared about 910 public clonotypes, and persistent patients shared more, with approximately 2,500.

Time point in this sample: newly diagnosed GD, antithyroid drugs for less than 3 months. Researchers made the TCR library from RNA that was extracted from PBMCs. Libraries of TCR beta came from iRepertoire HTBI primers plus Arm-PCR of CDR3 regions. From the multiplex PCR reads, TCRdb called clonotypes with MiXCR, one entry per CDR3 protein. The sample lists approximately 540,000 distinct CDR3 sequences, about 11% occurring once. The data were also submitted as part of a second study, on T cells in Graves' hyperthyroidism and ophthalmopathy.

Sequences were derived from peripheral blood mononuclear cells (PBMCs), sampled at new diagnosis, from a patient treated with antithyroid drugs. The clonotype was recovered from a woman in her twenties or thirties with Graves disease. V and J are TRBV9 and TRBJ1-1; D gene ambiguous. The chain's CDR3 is CASSVDWVNTEAFF. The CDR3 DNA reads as TGTGCCAGCAGCGTAGATTGGGTGAACACTGAAGCTTTCTTT.